This record concerns one T cell receptor beta chain sequence. Clones were sequenced by immunoSEQ multiplex PCR, and TCRdb holds only the in-frame ones, with some missing. The sample has some 20,000 clones, approximately 86% seen once. This record comes from a study of T cell changes during pregnancy in multiple sclerosis. The CDR3 spans 15 residues. Trimming took 2 bases from V and 9 from J; bases not matched to a gene: 12. Germline V CDR1 and CDR2: SGHRS, YFSETQ. Sample: CD4+ T cells from peripheral blood mononuclear cells, taken in the first trimester of pregnancy. The rearrangement links TRBV5-1 to TRBJ1-2; 8 bases align to TRBD1. The clonotype originates from a female donor in good health, enrolled as a control in a pregnancy study. The CDR3 nucleotides are TGCGCCAGCAGCTTCGACACCCCCGGGACAGGACGCTACACCTTC. Translating gives CASSFDTPGTGRYTF.